The 17 T cell receptor beta chains given below trace back to one sample, sequenced in a study of radiotherapy plus CTLA-4 blockade in lung cancer (dated 2018 in TCRdb). Library construction relied on the immunoSEQ multiplex PCR assay. TCRdb's version of the immuneACCESS table is confined to in-frame rearrangements and falls short of the full clone set. An unresolved V gene accounts for under half of the shortfall where checked; the remainder is of unknown origin. This sample has approximately 65,000 clones in its table, and around three quarters of those were observed once. Jointly, the top ten make up less than 5.5% of the sample. The starting material was peripheral blood, obtained from a patient treated with radiotherapy plus ipilimumab. Every receptor here comes from a human donor with non-small cell lung cancer who had a complete response to radiotherapy plus ipilimumab.

V and J are TRBV2 and TRBJ1-1; 7 nucleotides match TRBD1. Germline CDR1 and CDR2: SNHLY and FYNNEI. The V segment lost 4 bases and the J segment 11 bases; nucleotides outside the gene matches: 7. The CDR3 spans 12 residues. The CDR3 reads CASSGDSREAFF. CDR3 nucleotides: TGTGCCAGCAGTGGGGACAGCCGTGAGGCTTTCTTT.

The genes are TRBV12-5 and TRBJ2-7; no reliable D call. This CDR3 contains 14 residues. Germline V gene lookup returns CDR1 LGHNT and CDR2 FRNRAP. V gave up 1 base and J gave up 0 bases, with 7 bases separating them. The DNA of the CDR3 is TGTGCTAGTGGTTTGGGGGGTAGCTCCTACGAGCAGTACTTC. This codes for CASGLGGSSYEQYF.

V gene TRBV5-1 combines with J gene TRBJ2-1, with D possibly matching TRBD2 (6 bases). V lost 1 base and J lost 5, with 10 bases in between. Per germline, CDR1 SGHRS and CDR2 YFSETQ. This CDR3 is built from 14 residues. CDR3 sequence: CASSLRGGNNEQFF. The CDR3 DNA is TGCGCCAGCAGCTTGAGGGGAGGAAACAATGAGCAGTTCTTC.

On this clone: A junction end diverges from the germline sequence, so it may reflect a read error. This chain connects TRBV30 to TRBJ1-4, with D possibly TRBD1 on 5 matching bases. CDR3 length equals 15 residues. Looked up from germline, CDR1 is GTSNPN and CDR2 is SVGIG (reference sequence). This CDR3 reads CAWSVRGSVNEKLSF. For the CDR3, the DNA is TGTGCCTGGAGTGTACGGGGGTCCGTAAATGAAAAACTGTCTTTT.

V is TRBV7-2 and J is TRBJ2-1, with 7 bases fitting TRBD2. This CDR3 has 15 residues. With 2 bases clipped from V and 3 bases from J, the junction kept 4 bases outside the gene matches. Germline CDR1 and CDR2: SGHTA and FQGNSA. The CDR3 loop reads CASSLTAGNYNEQFF. Here the CDR3 DNA reads TGTGCCAGCAGCTTAACAGCGGGGAACTACAATGAGCAGTTCTTC.

The genes are TRBV19 and TRBJ1-1; no definite D call. Per the germline V gene, CDR1 is LNHDA and CDR2 is SQIVND (reference sequence). V was cut by 7 bases and J by 1 base, with 10 bases left in between. CDR3 size: 13 residues. CDR3 in amino acids: CASTERKNTEAFF. The CDR3 DNA reads as TGTGCCAGTACGGAGCGAAAGAACACTGAAGCTTTCTTT. Variable domain in full (rest from reference TRBV19 and TRBJ1-1): DGGITQSPKYLFRKEGQNVTLSCEQNLNHDAMYWYRQDPGQGLRLIYYSQIVNDFQKGDIAEGYSVSREKKESFPLTVTSAQKNPTAFYLCASTERKNTEAFFGQGTRLTVV.

The rearrangement uses TRBV2 and TRBJ1-2, with unresolved D. The CDR3 is 13 amino acids. Germline assignment: CDR1 SNHLY and CDR2 FYNNEI. With 4 bases removed from V and 4 bases from J, the gap between germline ends came to 10 bases. CDR3 coding DNA: TGTGCCAGCAGTGGTCGTATCACCTATGGCTACACCTTC. As protein: CASSGRITYGYTF.

In its sample, this clone was seen a few times. The V call is TRBV19, the J call TRBJ2-7, with 7 positions matching TRBD1. Germline loops: CDR1 LNHDA, CDR2 SQIVND (reference sequence). The CDR3 runs to 15 residues. Losses at the gene ends were 7 bases for V and 4 bases for J; bases not matched to a gene: 13. The CDR3 DNA sequence: TGTGCCAGTAAAAGGCGAGACAGGGTAGGGTACGAGCAGTACTTC. It translates to CASKRRDRVGYEQYF.

This chain uses TRBV14 with TRBJ1-1; D remains ambiguous. The germline V and J ends were trimmed by 5 bases and 2 bases, with 12 bases remaining between them. The CDR3 runs to 14 residues. From germline, CDR1 is SGHDN and CDR2 FVKESK. This chain's CDR3 is CASSLRVLNTEAFF. In DNA form, the CDR3 reads TGTGCCAGCAGCTTGAGGGTCCTTAACACTGAAGCTTTCTTT.

The V call is TRBV7-9, the J call TRBJ1-2, with a weak D call TRBD1 (5 bases). The CDR3 runs 12 residues. Trimming stripped 6 bases from V and 7 bases from J, with 12 bases between. The V gene's germline CDR1 is SEHNR and CDR2 FQNEAQ (reference sequence). CDR3 in amino acids: CASSGGSAGYTF. For the CDR3, the DNA is TGTGCCAGCAGTGGGGGATCGGCTGGCTACACCTTC.

This CDR3 is CASNAPGGNLNQPQHF. DNA for the CDR3: TGTGCCAGCAACGCCCCAGGGGGAAATCTTAATCAGCCCCAGCATTTT. The chain carries TRBV7-8 and TRBJ1-5, with TRBD1 matching 7 bases. V was pared by 7 bases and J by 4 bases, with 13 bases of the junction left unmatched. This CDR3 is built from 16 residues. Germline V gene lookup returns CDR1 SGHVS and CDR2 FQNEAQ.

The V and J genes are TRBV5-1 and TRBJ1-2; 9 bases match TRBD1. The germline V gene encodes CDR1 SGHRS and CDR2 YFSETQ. The CDR3 is 17 residues long. Trimming removed 3 bases from V and 7 bases from J; junction bases left unmatched: 16. CDR3 sequence reads: CASSSGGQGLRVGGYTF. DNA of the CDR3: TGCGCCAGCAGCTCTGGGGGACAGGGCTTAAGAGTCGGTGGCTACACCTTC.

The CDR3 here is CASSQQGFSGNTIYF. CDR3 sequence (DNA): TGCGCCAGCAGCCAGCAGGGTTTCTCTGGAAACACCATATATTTT. The chain couples TRBV4-1 to TRBJ1-3; weak D call: TRBD1 (5 bases). This CDR3 contains 15 residues. The V gene's germline CDR1 is MGHRA and CDR2 YSYEKL. V lost 3 bases and J 0 bases, leaving 9 bases between the germline ends.

This clone was found a few times. The CDR3 DNA is TGTGCCAGCAGATCTTGGGAGGCCAATGAAAAACTGTTTTTT. Its translation: CASRSWEANEKLFF. V usage is TRBV11-2 and J usage is TRBJ1-4, with no clear D. CDR3 length equals 14 residues. Germline V gene lookup returns CDR1 SGHAT and CDR2 FQNNGV. V was clipped by 6 bases and J by 5 bases, with 13 bases between them.

This rearrangement joins TRBV6-5 to TRBJ1-2, with D perhaps TRBD1 (5 bases). The CDR3 totals 14 residues. The germline V and J ends were trimmed by 6 bases and 0 bases, with 11 bases remaining between them. The germline V gene has CDR1 MNHEY and CDR2 SVGAGI. For the CDR3, the DNA is TGTGCCAGCAGGCGCGGGGGAGCTAACTATGGCTACACCTTC. This codes for CASRRGGANYGYTF.

J is TRBJ1-2 and V is TRBV5-1; D perhaps matches TRBD1 (5 bases). V lost 4 bases, J lost 1 base, and 14 bases lay in between. This CDR3 has 15 residues. Germline CDR1 and CDR2: SGHRS and YFSETQ. The CDR3: CASSRGSGVNYGYTF. The CDR3 region has the DNA TGCGCCAGCAGCCGGGGATCGGGGGTTAACTATGGCTACACCTTC.

This rearrangement joins TRBV7-8 to TRBJ2-5; D unclear. Trimming stripped 1 base from V and 5 bases from J, with 5 bases between. There are 12 residues in the CDR3. The germline V gene encodes CDR1 SGHVS and CDR2 FQNEAQ. CDR3 in DNA: TGTGCCAGCAGCTTAGTTGACGAGACCCAGTACTTC. Translation: CASSLVDETQYF.